The rows below give T cell receptor beta chains drawn from one sample of a study of T cell responses to AZD1222 COVID-19 vaccine. This table comes from immunoSEQ multiplex PCR, and its TCRdb copy is limited to in-frame clones, with some not included. In the table there are about 120,000 clones, around 80% of which are singletons. The sample in question was peripheral blood, obtained 28 days after the second AZD1222 dose. The source of these receptors is an adult who received the AZD1222 COVID-19 vaccine. CDR3s include the opening cysteine and the closing phenylalanine or tryptophan. The order of the fields is CDR3 length, J gene, V gene, D gene, clone size, CDR3 DNA, CDR3 protein. D genes are given only for firm matches. Not every row has a clone size; where given, it reads once, few, many or a size class.

15,TRBJ1-2,TRBV5-6,.,.,TGTGCCAGCAGCTTGGGGAGCCGAGCTAACTATGGCTACACCTTC,CASSLGSRANYGYTF
15,TRBJ2-2,TRBV10-1,.,once,TGCGCCAGCAGTCCTCCCGGGAGTAACACCGGGGAGCTGTTTTTT,CASSPPGSNTGELFF
14,TRBJ2-1,TRBV11-3,TRBD2,.,TGTGCCAGCAGCTCCTGGGAGGGCAACAATGAGCAGTTCTTC,CASSSWEGNNEQFF
14,TRBJ1-2,TRBV6-5,.,.,TGTGCCAGCAGTTACCTCGACAAAGTCTATGGCTACACCTTC,CASSYLDKVYGYTF
18,TRBJ2-1,TRBV19,TRBD2,few,TGTGCCAGTAGTATTATTTTATTCGGGACTAGCGGAGACAATGAGCAGTTCTTC,CASSIILFGTSGDNEQFF
13,TRBJ1-1,TRBV19,.,.,TGTGCCAGTAGTCGGAAAGGGAACACTGAAGCTTTCTTT,CASSRKGNTEAFF
15,TRBJ1-5,TRBV5-6,.,.,TGTGCCAGCAGCTTTAGAGGCGTGGGCAATCAGCCCCAGCATTTT,CASSFRGVGNQPQHF
17,TRBJ1-6,TRBV4-3,.,few,TGCGCCAGCAGCCAAGAATGGGGGGGCTCCTATAATTCACCCCTCCACTTT,CASSQEWGGSYNSPLHF
14,TRBJ1-2,TRBV28,.,.,TGTGCCAGCAGCCCACCGGGACAAACCTATGGCTACACCTTC,CASSPPGQTYGYTF
15,TRBJ2-3,TRBV5-1,.,.,TGCGCCAGCAGCCAGAACAGGGCAGGCACAGATACGCAGTATTTT,CASSQNRAGTDTQYF